The rows below give T cell receptor beta chains drawn from one sample of a study of lymphopenia after photon versus proton radiotherapy. TCRdb's copy holds only in-frame clones and misses some; the assay was immunoSEQ multiplex PCR. The sample yields some 44,000 clones, over 75% seen once. The material sequenced was peripheral blood, taken from a patient treated with proton-based radiotherapy. The receptors come from a woman between 65 and 79 years old with pancreatic cancer. The CDR3 runs from the conserved cysteine through the conserved F or W.

j_call v_call cdr3_aa
TRBJ2-1 TRBV15 CATSRTLERAGYNEQFF
TRBJ2-7 TRBV7-3 CASSATGQAVVEQYF
TRBJ2-5 TRBV30 CAWRASETQYF
TRBJ2-7 TRBV11-3 CASSPYATSGEQYF
TRBJ2-5 TRBV28 CASSTPGTGLETQYF
TRBJ1-5 TRBV30 CAWSVRQGAYNQPQHF
TRBJ1-5 TRBV25-1 CASSVGYQPQHF
TRBJ2-7 TRBV10-3 CAIGTASYEQYF
TRBJ2-3 TRBV19 CASSPQGGTDTQYF
TRBJ2-1 TRBV7-3 CASSPDGAPEQFF
TRBJ1-5 TRBV15 CATSRRLGTSNQPQHF
TRBJ2-7 TRBV19 CASSARTGGLYEQYF
TRBJ1-4 TRBV6-6 CASSTPGVRSEKLFF
TRBJ2-5 TRBV29-1 CSAARETQYF
TRBJ1-6 TRBV7-2 CASSLDSRRNNSPLHF
TRBJ2-3 TRBV15 CATSDGDTQYF
TRBJ1-4 TRBV11-2 CASSLAQGPNEKLFF
TRBJ2-7 TRBV19 CASSPQTLAGGGEQYF
TRBJ2-6 TRBV27 CASGDTGANVLTF
TRBJ2-2 TRBV19 CASSGAAANTGELFF
TRBJ2-1 TRBV30 CAWGGMASYNEQFF
TRBJ2-1 TRBV4-3 CASSPFAGDEQFF
TRBJ1-1 TRBV5-8 CASSLQYEAFF
TRBJ1-2 TRBV18 CASSPEAGRTYGYTF
TRBJ1-2 TRBV2 CASGDGYYGYTF
TRBJ1-5 TRBV29-1 CSVGGGNQPQHF
TRBJ1-2 TRBV7-3 CASSPMGPPTNYGYTF
TRBJ1-1 TRBV19 CASSIEGQGRTEAFF
TRBJ1-3 TRBV7-6 CASSLFKSGNTIYF
TRBJ2-7 TRBV4-3 CASSQGSGESYEQYF
TRBJ1-3 TRBV28 CASMAQRTGRGNTIYF
TRBJ2-7 TRBV10-2 CASSAQGYEQYF
TRBJ2-1 TRBV19 CASGGGSYNEQFF
TRBJ1-3 TRBV6-5 CASRLEATSGNTIYF
TRBJ2-1 TRBV4-3 CASSQGYAGAYNEQFF
TRBJ1-6 TRBV9 CASSGDHGSPLHF
TRBJ2-1 TRBV2 CASTGTSGRIGQFF
TRBJ2-1 TRBV7-2 CASSPQGIGSYNEQFF
TRBJ2-1 TRBV9 CASSVAPQGNNEQFF
TRBJ2-2 TRBV2 CASSPTGTNTGELFF
TRBJ1-4 TRBV30 CAWSVGGFGEKLFF
TRBJ2-1 TRBV11-3 CASTVGGGPSHNEQFF
TRBJ2-5 TRBV11-2 CASGEGETQYF
TRBJ1-4 TRBV28 CASIQGRKLFF
TRBJ2-7 TRBV6-6 CASDLGNGEQYF
TRBJ2-6 TRBV7-2 CASSRTSGANVLTF
TRBJ2-7 TRBV5-6 CASSLVASGSYEQYF
TRBJ2-1 TRBV7-2 CASSLGRDRLSSSYNEQFF
TRBJ1-2 TRBV2 CATGQFNYGYTF
TRBJ2-5 TRBV7-9 CASSSVDETQYF
TRBJ2-3 TRBV5-1 CASRVGQDPDTQYF